The 26 T cell receptor beta chains given below trace back to one sample, sequenced in a study of response to subunit inactivated influenza vaccine. TCRdb ran MiXCR on the RT-PCR reads and lists one entry per CDR3 protein. The data show 500,000 or so distinct CDR3 sequences, about 17% seen once. Source: CD4+ T cells sorted from PBMCs, taken less than 25 months after vaccination. The receptors derive from a man aged 50 to 69 who received an inactivated influenza vaccine.

This clonotype was detected a few times. This rearrangement joins TRBV20-1 to TRBJ2-5, with D perhaps assigned TRBD1 or TRBD2 (5 bases each). Trimming removed 5 bases at V and 4 bases at J, with 17 bases between. The CDR3 spans 14 residues. Germline V gene lookup returns CDR1 DFQATT and CDR2 SNEGSKA (reference sequence). CDR3 residues: CSAHRDGRVETQYF. In nucleotides, the CDR3 is TGCAGTGCTCACCGGGACGGAAGGGTAGAGACCCAGTACTTC.

This chain uses TRBV7-2 with TRBJ2-7, with 8 bases matching TRBD1. Trimming at V came to 2 bases and at J to 2 bases, leaving 5 bases not matched to a gene. Germline assignment: CDR1 SGHTA and CDR2 FQGNSA. The CDR3 is 15 amino acids. The CDR3 region is CASSLFSRGPYEQYF. The CDR3 nucleotides read TGTGCCAGCAGCTTATTTAGCAGGGGGCCCTACGAGCAGTACTTC.

This clonotype showed up many times. The chain couples TRBV5-1 to TRBJ2-1, with D perhaps being TRBD1 or TRBD2 (6 bases each). The CDR3 runs 16 residues. In germline, CDR1 is SGHRS, CDR2 YFSETQ. Deletions cut 0 bases from V and 0 bases from J, with 10 bases between. CDR3 protein: CASSLAGGSSYNEQFF. The CDR3 nucleotides read TGCGCCAGCAGCTTGGCCGGGGGCTCCTCCTACAATGAGCAGTTCTTC.

The table lists this clonotype with a few counts. The chain recombines TRBV29-1 with TRBJ2-5, with TRBD1 as a possible D gene (6 bases). Germline V gives CDR1 SQVTM, CDR2 ANQGSEA. The CDR3 runs 12 residues. Trimming removed 4 bases from V and 3 bases from J, with 9 bases in between. The CDR3 region is CSVGPGEETQYF. The DNA of the CDR3 is TGCAGCGTTGGTCCAGGGGAAGAGACCCAGTACTTC.

This clonotype was seen only a few times. CDR3 sequence: CASKGGSYNEQFF. In nucleotides, the CDR3 is TGTGCCAGCAAAGGGGGCTCCTACAATGAGCAGTTCTTC. The chain is built from TRBV6-6 and TRBJ2-1; D might be TRBD1 (6 bases). The V and J ends lost 7 bases and 0 bases respectively, with 7 bases between them. The CDR3 consists of 13 residues. Germline lookup yields CDR1 MNHNY and CDR2 SVGAGI (reference sequence).

This chain uses TRBV28 with TRBJ2-2; 9 nucleotides match TRBD1. With 8 bases clipped from V and 5 bases from J, the junction kept 9 bases outside the gene matches. Germline V gene sequence: CDR1 MDHEN, CDR2 SYDVKM. CDR3 size: 15 residues. The CDR3, as DNA: TGTGCCAGCTACGGGGACAGGGAATGGACCGGGGAGCTGTTTTTT. This encodes CASYGDREWTGELFF.

In its sample, this clonotype was seen many times. The chain combines TRBV5-1 with TRBJ2-2; TRBD1 or TRBD2 may be the D gene (5 bases each). The CDR3 is 15 residues long. Germline V gene lookup returns CDR1 SGHRS and CDR2 YFSETQ. V was shortened by 5 bases and J by 1 base, with 12 bases between the two germline ends. CDR3 nucleotides: TGCGCCAGCAGTTCCGGGACCCTGAACACCGGGGAGCTGTTTTTT. As protein: CASSSGTLNTGELFF.

This clonotype turned up a few times. The J gene is TRBJ2-2, the V gene TRBV11-3; 7 nucleotides match TRBD2. The germline V gene has CDR1 SGHNT and CDR2 YENEEA. The CDR3 runs to 15 residues. The junction had 6 bases not matched to a gene; V was cut back by 3 bases and J by 5 bases. The CDR3 region is CASSFLPGGTGELFF. CDR3 bases: TGTGCCAGCAGCTTTCTCCCGGGGGGTACCGGGGAGCTGTTTTTT.

This clonotype was seen a few times. The chain links TRBV18 to TRBJ2-1; D might be TRBD2 (6 bases). Germline loops: CDR1 KGHSH, CDR2 LQKENI. The CDR3 sequence is 16 residues long. V was trimmed by 0 bases and J by 7 bases, leaving 16 bases between them. This chain's CDR3 is CASSPPTARGINEQFF. CDR3 nucleotide sequence: TGTGCCAGCTCACCACCAACTGCACGGGGGATAAATGAGCAGTTCTTC.

The V and J genes are TRBV20-1 and TRBJ2-7; 13 bases line up with TRBD2. The J segment lost 4 bases and the V segment lost 6 bases, leaving 15 bases of the junction unmatched. CDR3 length equals 17 residues. Germline V CDR1 and CDR2: DFQATT, SNEGSKA (reference sequence). CDR3 amino acids: CSARTSGSFPKLYEQYF. CDR3 nucleotide sequence: TGCAGTGCAAGGACTAGCGGGAGTTTCCCTAAACTTTACGAGCAGTACTTC.

This clonotype was seen only a few times. The chain employs TRBV10-3 and TRBJ2-1; TRBD2 aligns across 7 bases. J was trimmed by 8 bases and V by 2 bases; bases with no gene match: 12. The CDR3 runs to 16 residues. CDR1 and CDR2 from the germline V gene are ENHRY and SYGVKD. The CDR3 DNA sequence: TGTGCCATCAGTGAGAATGTGGGGCCGGGAGGCGATGAGCAGTTCTTC. Its translation is CAISENVGPGGDEQFF.

The chain couples TRBV24-1 to TRBJ2-1; 7 bases agree with TRBD2. The CDR3 is 15 amino acids. J was trimmed by 3 bases and V by 5 bases; bases with no gene match: 6. Germline V CDR1 and CDR2: KGHDR, SFDVKD. CDR3 residues: CATSVGSGYYNEQFF. The CDR3 bases are TGTGCCACCAGTGTAGGTAGCGGGTACTACAATGAGCAGTTCTTC.

This chain uses TRBV12-3 or TRBV12-4 with TRBJ1-1; 8 bases fit TRBD1. This CDR3 is 15 amino acids long. V was clipped by 7 bases and J by 3 bases; unmatched bases: 10. CDR3 residues: CASMRRGTGHTEAFF. CDR3 nucleotide sequence: TGTGCCAGCATGCGCCGCGGGACAGGTCACACTGAAGCTTTCTTT.

This clonotype was observed a handful of times. The chain is built from TRBV7-2 and TRBJ2-1, with a tentative D call TRBD2 (6 bases). CDR3 size: 12 residues. V was pared by 1 base and J by 9 bases, with 7 bases between. CDR1 and CDR2 from the germline V gene are SGHTA and FQGNSA. The CDR3 reads CASSLDSGEQFF. Here the CDR3 DNA reads TGTGCCAGCAGCTTAGATAGCGGTGAGCAGTTCTTC.

This clonotype came up a few times. The rearrangement joins TRBV5-1 to TRBJ2-7; 8 bases align to TRBD1. CDR3 length: 16 amino acids. The V gene's germline CDR1 is SGHRS and CDR2 YFSETQ. With V trimmed by 3 bases and J by 2 bases, 10 bases remained unmatched. The CDR3, as DNA: TGCGCCAGCAGCTGGTCGGGCAGGGGGCGAACCTACGAGCAGTACTTC. This gives the protein CASSWSGRGRTYEQYF.

A few counts support this clonotype. CDR3 loop: CASSLGGSLAYEQYF. In DNA, the CDR3 is TGTGCCAGCAGCTTAGGCGGGAGTCTCGCCTACGAGCAGTACTTC. The V gene is TRBV7-9, the J gene TRBJ2-7; 7 nucleotides align to TRBD2. V lost 1 base, J lost 2 bases, and 5 bases stayed unmatched. CDR1 SEHNR and CDR2 FQNEAQ come from the germline V gene (reference sequence). CDR3 length: 15 amino acids.

This clonotype has a handful of counts. The chain carries TRBV4-1 and TRBJ1-1; TRBD1 might be the D (6 bases). CDR3 length: 15 residues. V was trimmed by 1 base and J by 1 base, leaving 10 bases between them. Germline V gene sequence: CDR1 MGHRA, CDR2 YSYEKL. CDR3 sequence reads: CASSQVGTKNTEAFF. The CDR3 nucleotides are TGCGCCAGCAGCCAAGTGGGGACAAAGAACACTGAAGCTTTCTTT.

In its sample, this clonotype was seen a few times. The V call is TRBV29-1, the J call TRBJ2-7, with D tentatively TRBD2 (6 bases). Trimming stripped 5 bases from V and 4 bases from J, with 9 bases between. This CDR3 is built from 11 residues. CDR1 and CDR2 from the germline V gene are SQVTM and ANQGSEA. CDR3 region: CSVLSGYEQYF. CDR3 nucleotide sequence: TGCAGCGTTCTAAGCGGGTACGAGCAGTACTTC.

V and J are TRBV10-2 and TRBJ2-1; 9 nucleotides agree with TRBD2. J gave up 2 bases and V 7 bases, and 12 bases lay outside the gene matches. Germline lookup yields CDR1 WSHSY and CDR2 SAAADI. This CDR3 region has 17 residues. The CDR3 spells CASKSGRRLNTYNEQFF. The CDR3 DNA follows: TGCGCCAGCAAAAGCGGGAGGCGGCTTAACACCTACAATGAGCAGTTCTTC.

V is TRBV24-1 and J is TRBJ2-7, with 9 bases aligning to TRBD1. Germline CDR1 KGHDR, CDR2 SFDVKD. V was clipped by 6 bases and J by 2 bases; unmatched bases: 4. CDR3 length: 14 residues. The CDR3 nucleotides read TGTGCCACCAGTCTCGGGACAGGGACCTACGAGCAGTACTTC. Its protein product is CATSLGTGTYEQYF.

The chain combines TRBV9 with TRBJ2-5, with 10 nucleotides matching TRBD2. CDR1 and CDR2 (germline): SGDLS, YYNGEE. CDR3 size: 14 residues. The junction had 1 base not matched to a gene; V was cut back by 0 bases and J by 5 bases. CDR3 bases: TGTGCCAGCAGCGTAGATAGCGGGGGGGAGACCCAGTACTTC. As protein: CASSVDSGGETQYF. The complete variable domain, with remaining parts taken from reference TRBV9 and TRBJ2-5, reads DSGVTQTPKHLITATGQRVTLRCSPRSGDLSVYWYQQSLDQGLQFLIQYYNGEERAKGNILERFSAQQFPDLHSELNLSSLELGDSALYFCASSVDSGGETQYFGPGTRLLVL.

J is TRBJ2-7 and V is TRBV11-2; no definite D call. This CDR3 comprises 14 residues. Trimming pared 2 bases from V and 2 bases from J, leaving 10 bases between. Germline CDR1 and CDR2: SGHAT and FQNNGV. The CDR3 is CASSLLRAPYEQYF. The DNA of the CDR3 is TGTGCCAGCAGCTTACTTAGGGCCCCCTACGAGCAGTACTTC.

The chain recombines TRBV5-1 with TRBJ2-1; D may be TRBD2 (6 bases). The CDR3 is 16 amino acids. Germline V lookup: CDR1 SGHRS, CDR2 YFSETQ. Trimming pared 4 bases from V and 4 bases from J, leaving 18 bases between. The CDR3 here is CASSRLDSGGYNEQFF. In nucleotides, the CDR3 is TGCGCCAGCAGCCGGCTTGATAGCGGAGGGTACAATGAGCAGTTCTTC.

This chain uses TRBV20-1 with TRBJ2-3, with 9 bases lining up with TRBD1. This CDR3 comprises 14 residues. Germline CDR1 and CDR2: DFQATT and SNEGSKA (reference sequence). Unmatched junction bases numbered 3, after V lost 3 bases and J lost 2 bases. This chain's CDR3 is CSARRDRATDTQYF. The CDR3 DNA reads TGCAGTGCTAGGAGGGACAGGGCCACAGATACGCAGTATTTT.

This clonotype was observed a few times. This chain uses TRBV29-1 with TRBJ2-3, with D unresolved. The CDR3 is made up of 14 amino acids. Germline-derived CDR1 and CDR2 are SQVTM and ANQGSEA. With 0 bases removed from V and 2 bases from J, the gap between germline ends came to 9 bases. The CDR3 reads CSVEDGFYTDTQYF. The DNA of the CDR3 is TGCAGCGTTGAAGATGGATTTTACACAGATACGCAGTATTTT.

The J gene is TRBJ2-3, the V gene TRBV20-1, with D unresolved. V was pared by 2 bases and J by 2 bases, with 11 bases between. The germline V gene encodes CDR1 DFQATT and CDR2 SNEGSKA (reference sequence). The CDR3 sequence is 14 residues long. In DNA form, the CDR3 reads TGCAGTGCTAGAACCAGTACCCACACAGATACGCAGTATTTT. This encodes CSARTSTHTDTQYF.